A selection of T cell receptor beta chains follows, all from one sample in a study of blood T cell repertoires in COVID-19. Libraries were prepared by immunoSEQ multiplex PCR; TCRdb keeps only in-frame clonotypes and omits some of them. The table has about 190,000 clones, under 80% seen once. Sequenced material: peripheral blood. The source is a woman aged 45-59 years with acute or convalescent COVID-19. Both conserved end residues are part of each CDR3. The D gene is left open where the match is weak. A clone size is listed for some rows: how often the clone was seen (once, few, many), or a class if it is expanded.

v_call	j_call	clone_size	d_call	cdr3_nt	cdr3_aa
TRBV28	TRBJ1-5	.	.	TGTGCCAGCAGTTTAATGGGACACGGTCAGCCCCAGCATTTT	CASSLMGHGQPQHF
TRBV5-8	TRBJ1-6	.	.	TGTGCCAGCAGCTCCCCAATGACAGGCTTGGGGTCACCCCTCCACTTT	CASSSPMTGLGSPLHF
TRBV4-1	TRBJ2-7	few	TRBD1	TGCGCCAGCAGCCAAGGGACAGGGGCCCACTACGAGCAGTACTTC	CASSQGTGAHYEQYF
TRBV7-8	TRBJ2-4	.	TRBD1	TGTGCCAGCAGCCCTGGGACAGGGCTAGCCAAAAACATTCAGTACTTC	CASSPGTGLAKNIQYF
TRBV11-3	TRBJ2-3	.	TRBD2	TGTGCCAGCAGCCCCACTTGGACTAGCGGGAGTTTTTGCGGCACAGATACGCAGTATTTT	CASSPTWTSGSFCGTDTQYF
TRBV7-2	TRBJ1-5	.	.	TGTGCCAGCAGCGCACATGGGGGGCAGCCCCAGCATTTT	CASSAHGGQPQHF
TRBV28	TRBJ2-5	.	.	TGTGCCAGCAGTTTTTCACAGGGTGGATATGGGGAAGAGACCCAGTACTTC	CASSFSQGGYGEETQYF
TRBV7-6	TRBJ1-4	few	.	TGTGCCAGCAAACAGGGTGGGGCAACTAATGAAAAACTGTTTTTT	CASKQGGATNEKLFF
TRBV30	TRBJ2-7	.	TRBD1	TGTGCCTGGAGTGTGCGACAGGGGGCCTACGAGCAGTACTTC	CAWSVRQGAYEQYF
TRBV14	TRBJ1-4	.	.	TGTGCCAGCAGCAACGGACAGACTTCAACTAATGAAAAACTGTTTTTT	CASSNGQTSTNEKLFF
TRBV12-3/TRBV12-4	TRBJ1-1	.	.	TGTGCCAGCAGTTTAGGACAGAACACTGAAGCTTTCTTT	CASSLGQNTEAFF
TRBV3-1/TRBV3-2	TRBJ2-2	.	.	TGTGCCAGCAGCCAAGTTCCGCGCGGGGAGCTGTTTTTT	CASSQVPRGELFF
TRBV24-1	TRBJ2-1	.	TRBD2	TGTGCCACCAGTGACTGGGGGGGAAGCTCCTACAATGAGCAGTTCTTC	CATSDWGGSSYNEQFF
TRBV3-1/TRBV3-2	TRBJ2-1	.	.	TGTGCCAGCAGTCGGTCTGAGGGCTCCTACAATGAGCAGTTCTTC	CASSRSEGSYNEQFF
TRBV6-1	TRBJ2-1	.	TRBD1	TGTGCCAGCAGTGCAATGACAGGGGGCTCCTACAATGAGCAGTTCTTC	CASSAMTGGSYNEQFF
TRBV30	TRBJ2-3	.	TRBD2	TGTGCCTGGAGTGAAAGTAGCGGGGGACATACGCAGTATTTT	CAWSESSGGHTQYF
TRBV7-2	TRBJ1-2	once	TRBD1	TGTGCCAGCAGCTTAAACAGGGGAGGACATGGCTACACCTTC	CASSLNRGGHGYTF